Listed below are T cell receptor beta chains from one sample, sequenced in a study of blood T cells in healthy people across ages. TCRdb called the 5' RACE reads again in MiXCR, with one record for every CDR3 protein. The data show 580,000 or so distinct CDR3 sequences, with around 50% seen just once and just under 25% held by the top ten. Source material: blood. The receptor source for this set is an elderly man in good health. CDR3s include the opening cysteine and the closing phenylalanine or tryptophan. Each record gives: clone size, J gene, V gene, D gene, CDR3 protein, CDR3 DNA. The D gene is left open where the match is weak. Some rows mark clone size as missing; the rest say once, few, many or name a class of expanded clone.

clone_size: NA; j_call: TRBJ2-5; v_call: TRBV12-3/TRBV12-4; d_call: NA; cdr3_aa: CASSTSGTEQYF; cdr3_nt: TGTGCCAGCAGTACGAGCGGTACTGAGCAGTACTTC
clone_size: many; j_call: TRBJ1-2; v_call: TRBV6-6; d_call: TRBD1; cdr3_aa: CASSSPATGGNYGYTF; cdr3_nt: TGTGCCAGCAGTTCACCCGCTACAGGGGGGAACTATGGCTACACCTTC
clone_size: NA; j_call: TRBJ2-5; v_call: TRBV20-1; d_call: TRBD2; cdr3_aa: CSAFQLSGTSGSQETQYF; cdr3_nt: TGCAGTGCTTTCCAACTTTCCGGGACTAGCGGGAGCCAAGAGACCCAGTACTTC
clone_size: few; j_call: TRBJ1-5; v_call: TRBV9; d_call: NA; cdr3_aa: CASSVGGVAGQPQHF; cdr3_nt: TGTGCCAGCAGCGTAGGGGGAGTGGCTGGTCAGCCCCAGCATTTT
clone_size: NA; j_call: TRBJ2-7; v_call: TRBV5-1; d_call: NA; cdr3_aa: CASSPGRDEQYF; cdr3_nt: TGCGCCAGCAGCCCGGGAAGGGACGAGCAGTACTTC
clone_size: NA; j_call: TRBJ2-7; v_call: TRBV5-6; d_call: NA; cdr3_aa: CASSLGGFNSYNEQYF; cdr3_nt: TGTGCCAGCAGCTTGGGTGGCTTTAACTCCTACAATGAGCAGTACTTC
clone_size: NA; j_call: TRBJ2-5; v_call: TRBV28; d_call: NA; cdr3_aa: CASSFSSGQETQYF; cdr3_nt: TGTGCCAGCAGTTTCTCCTCCGGGCAAGAGACCCAGTACTTC
clone_size: NA; j_call: TRBJ1-1; v_call: TRBV6-5; d_call: TRBD1; cdr3_aa: CASSYVLCRGYTEAFF; cdr3_nt: TGTGCCAGCAGTTACGTATTGTGCAGGGGGTACACTGAAGCTTTCTTT
clone_size: few; j_call: TRBJ1-2; v_call: TRBV9; d_call: TRBD1; cdr3_aa: CASSVDGAGGVNYGYTF; cdr3_nt: TGTGCCAGCAGCGTAGATGGGGCAGGGGGAGTTAACTATGGCTACACCTTC
clone_size: NA; j_call: TRBJ2-2; v_call: TRBV2; d_call: TRBD2; cdr3_aa: CASTRTRGATGELFF; cdr3_nt: TGTGCCAGCACCAGGACTAGAGGGGCCACCGGGGAGCTGTTTTTT
clone_size: NA; j_call: TRBJ2-3; v_call: TRBV27; d_call: NA; cdr3_aa: CASKTSTDTQYF; cdr3_nt: TGTGCCAGCAAGACTAGCACAGATACGCAGTATTTT
clone_size: few; j_call: TRBJ2-5; v_call: TRBV30; d_call: NA; cdr3_aa: CAWSVLGQETQYF; cdr3_nt: TGTGCCTGGAGTGTACTTGGCCAAGAGACCCAGTACTTC
clone_size: few; j_call: TRBJ2-3; v_call: TRBV7-2; d_call: TRBD2; cdr3_aa: CASSLVSGATDTQYF; cdr3_nt: TGTGCCAGCAGCTTAGTTAGCGGGGCCACAGATACGCAGTATTTT
clone_size: NA; j_call: TRBJ1-5; v_call: TRBV6-5; d_call: NA; cdr3_aa: CASSPGMGNQPQHF; cdr3_nt: TGTGCCAGCAGCCCAGGGATGGGCAATCAGCCCCAGCATTTT
clone_size: few; j_call: TRBJ2-7; v_call: TRBV20-1; d_call: TRBD2; cdr3_aa: CSARVPSGRSYEQYF; cdr3_nt: TGCAGTGCCAGAGTTCCTAGCGGGAGATCCTACGAGCAGTACTTC
clone_size: few; j_call: TRBJ2-5; v_call: TRBV7-8; d_call: NA; cdr3_aa: CASSSPLHRTQYF; cdr3_nt: TGTGCCAGCAGCTCCCCTCTCCATCGGACCCAGTACTTC
clone_size: many; j_call: TRBJ2-1; v_call: TRBV6-6; d_call: NA; cdr3_aa: CASTLSRVVGSGGNEQFF; cdr3_nt: TGTGCCAGCACCCTTTCGAGGGTAGTCGGTAGCGGAGGGAATGAGCAGTTCTTC
clone_size: few; j_call: TRBJ1-6; v_call: TRBV4-3; d_call: NA; cdr3_aa: CASSQDQASSYNSPLHF; cdr3_nt: TGCGCCAGCAGCCAAGATCAAGCGAGCTCCTATAATTCACCCCTCCACTTT
clone_size: NA; j_call: TRBJ2-1; v_call: TRBV6-2/TRBV6-3; d_call: NA; cdr3_aa: CASSSLGGLYAYNEQFF; cdr3_nt: TGTGCCAGCAGTTCCCTCGGGGGGCTATACGCCTACAATGAGCAGTTCTTC
clone_size: NA; j_call: TRBJ1-4; v_call: TRBV27; d_call: TRBD1; cdr3_aa: CASRRTGGGNEKLFF; cdr3_nt: TGTGCAAGCAGACGAACAGGGGGTGGGAATGAAAAACTGTTTTTT
clone_size: few; j_call: TRBJ2-1; v_call: TRBV7-8; d_call: TRBD2; cdr3_aa: CASRPSGGLSNEQFF; cdr3_nt: TGTGCCAGCAGGCCTAGCGGGGGGCTGTCCAATGAGCAGTTCTTC
clone_size: NA; j_call: TRBJ2-7; v_call: TRBV5-1; d_call: TRBD1; cdr3_aa: CASSLQGASYEQYF; cdr3_nt: TGCGCCAGCAGCTTACAGGGGGCATCCTACGAGCAGTACTTC
clone_size: few; j_call: TRBJ2-4; v_call: TRBV5-4; d_call: NA; cdr3_aa: CASTQGGLAKNIQYF; cdr3_nt: TGTGCCAGCACCCAAGGGGGTCTAGCCAAAAACATTCAGTACTTC
clone_size: NA; j_call: TRBJ2-4; v_call: TRBV18; d_call: TRBD2; cdr3_aa: CASSPLGGKNIQYF; cdr3_nt: TGTGCCAGCTCCCCTCTGGGGGGGAAAAACATTCAGTACTTC
clone_size: many; j_call: TRBJ2-5; v_call: TRBV7-9; d_call: TRBD1; cdr3_aa: CASSKDRAYLRETQYF; cdr3_nt: TGTGCCAGCAGCAAGGACAGGGCCTACCTCAGGGAGACCCAGTACTTC
clone_size: NA; j_call: TRBJ2-3; v_call: TRBV20-1; d_call: NA; cdr3_aa: CSARWWQGSTDTQYF; cdr3_nt: TGCAGTGCTAGGTGGTGGCAGGGTAGCACAGATACGCAGTATTTT
clone_size: few; j_call: TRBJ2-1; v_call: TRBV29-1; d_call: NA; cdr3_aa: CSVERGGRYNEQFF; cdr3_nt: TGCAGCGTTGAGAGGGGTGGGAGATACAATGAGCAGTTCTTC
clone_size: NA; j_call: TRBJ2-7; v_call: TRBV6-5; d_call: NA; cdr3_aa: CASSYSRTLDEQYF; cdr3_nt: TGTGCCAGCAGTTACTCGCGGACCTTGGATGAGCAGTACTTC
clone_size: NA; j_call: TRBJ2-7; v_call: TRBV4-2; d_call: NA; cdr3_aa: CASSQDMAIFYEQYF; cdr3_nt: TGTGCCAGCAGCCAAGATATGGCCATCTTCTACGAGCAGTACTTC
clone_size: NA; j_call: TRBJ2-2; v_call: TRBV11-2; d_call: TRBD2; cdr3_aa: CASSFSGGASGELFF; cdr3_nt: TGTGCCAGCAGCTTTAGCGGGGGGGCAAGCGGGGAGCTGTTTTTT
clone_size: NA; j_call: TRBJ1-2; v_call: TRBV20-1; d_call: NA; cdr3_aa: CSGLGDRYGYTF; cdr3_nt: TGCAGCGGCCTGGGGGACCGCTATGGCTACACCTTC
clone_size: few; j_call: TRBJ2-1; v_call: TRBV20-1; d_call: TRBD2; cdr3_aa: CSAKLAGGYNEQFF; cdr3_nt: TGCAGTGCTAAGCTAGCGGGAGGATACAATGAGCAGTTCTTC
clone_size: NA; j_call: TRBJ1-1; v_call: TRBV9; d_call: NA; cdr3_aa: CASSVFPGRHTEAFF; cdr3_nt: TGTGCCAGCAGCGTTTTCCCGGGCAGACACACTGAAGCTTTCTTT
clone_size: few; j_call: TRBJ2-7; v_call: TRBV20-1; d_call: TRBD1; cdr3_aa: CSASSGTASYEQYF; cdr3_nt: TGCAGTGCTAGTTCCGGGACAGCCTCCTACGAGCAGTACTTC
clone_size: NA; j_call: TRBJ1-1; v_call: TRBV2; d_call: NA; cdr3_aa: CASSEMRNEAFF; cdr3_nt: TGTGCCAGCAGTGAGATGAGAAATGAAGCTTTCTTT